The 25 T cell receptor beta chains below come from one sample, sequenced in a study of T-cell reconstitution after alpha-beta-depleted transplantation in children. A TCRbeta library incorporating unique molecular identifiers was prepared. From the PCR reads, TCRdb called clonotypes with MiXCR, one entry per CDR3 protein. Among approximately 250,000 distinct CDR3 sequences, roughly a quarter were seen once, and the ten largest hold approximately 2.5%. Specimen: PBMCs, collected before TCRalphabeta/CD19-depleted stem cell transplant. These receptors originate from a girl aged 2 to 10 with Fanconi anemia, due to receive a stem cell transplant.

This chain joins TRBV20-1 and TRBJ2-1, with D maybe TRBD2 (6 bases). This CDR3 comprises 14 residues. V lost 0 bases, J lost 6 bases, and 12 bases lay in between. The germline V gene has CDR1 DFQATT and CDR2 SNEGSKA (reference sequence). This CDR3 is CSARDGDFPNEQFF. The CDR3 bases are TGCAGTGCTAGAGATGGGGACTTTCCCAATGAGCAGTTCTTC.

This clonotype came up many times. J is TRBJ2-2 and V is TRBV29-1; TRBD1 matches at 7 bases. With 7 bases clipped from V and 2 bases from J, the junction kept 4 bases outside the gene matches. The CDR3 is 13 residues long. The germline V gene encodes CDR1 SQVTM and CDR2 ANQGSEA. DNA for the CDR3: TGCAGCGCCGGACAGGCTAACACCGGGGAGCTGTTTTTT. This translates into CSAGQANTGELFF.

This clonotype was counted many times. The chain uses TRBV12-3 or TRBV12-4 and TRBJ2-3; 7 nucleotides align to TRBD1. This CDR3 spans 14 amino acids. Germline trimming cut 4 bases from V and 6 bases from J; bases unmatched to any gene: 7. The CDR3 coding sequence is TGTGCCAGCAGTTCAACAGGGGATGTGGATACGCAGTATTTT. This translates into CASSSTGDVDTQYF.

The V gene is TRBV29-1, the J gene TRBJ2-5; 7 nucleotides agree with TRBD2. V trimming: 7 bases; J trimming: 2 bases; junction bases outside the gene matches: 10. Germline loops: CDR1 SQVTM, CDR2 ANQGSEA. The length of the CDR3 is 14 residues. CDR3 bases: TGCAGCGCCGAAGGAGGGGAGGGACAAGAGACCCAGTACTTC. Translated, it gives CSAEGGEGQETQYF. Variable domain in full (rest from reference TRBV29-1 and TRBJ2-5): SAVISQKPSRDICQRGTSLTIQCQVDSQVTMMFWYRQQPGQSLTLIATANQGSEATYESGFVIDKFPISRPNLTFSTLTVSNMSPEDSSIYLCSAEGGEGQETQYFGPGTRLLVL.

In this sample, this clonotype turned up many times. The chain carries TRBV12-3 or TRBV12-4 and TRBJ2-3, with 8 nucleotides matching TRBD2. The CDR3 is 17 amino acids. Trimming cost V 0 bases and J 6 bases; bases outside gene matches: 11. This chain's CDR3 is CASSLAGLGSWPDTQYF. The CDR3 nucleotides are TGTGCCAGCAGTTTAGCGGGACTAGGAAGTTGGCCGGATACGCAGTATTTT.

This clonotype was counted a single time. This could be a read error, since a much larger clone is one nucleotide away. The CDR3 sequence: CASCLPHWKGGYHFDEQFF. The CDR3 DNA reads TGTGCCAGCTGTTTACCCCACTGGAAGGGCGGTTACCATTTCGATGAGCAGTTCTTC. The chain is built from TRBV3-1 and TRBJ2-1; no definite D call. The CDR3 spans 19 residues. Trimming left V 8 bases short and J 8 bases short, with 34 bases between. Germline V gene sequence: CDR1 LGHDT, CDR2 YNNKEL (reference sequence).

Note on this clonotype: The conserved phenylalanine or tryptophan is not found at the CDR3 terminus, so this likely reflects a read error. The rearrangement joins TRBV20-1 to TRBJ1-5, with D hard to call. This CDR3 spans 13 amino acids. The V end was cut by 3 bases, the J end by 3 bases, with 9 bases between. The V gene's germline CDR1 is DFQATT and CDR2 SNEGSKA (reference sequence). The CDR3: CSASEGVNQPQHC. CDR3 nucleotides: TGCAGTGCTAGTGAGGGAGTCAATCAGCCCCAGCATTGT.

This chain uses TRBV5-6 with TRBJ2-7, with 7 bases matching TRBD1. J lost 4 bases, V lost 0 bases, and 7 bases had no gene match. CDR3 length: 15 amino acids. Germline V gene data show CDR1 as SGHDT and CDR2 as YYEEEE. The CDR3 loop is CASSLVDRDPYEQYF. In DNA form, the CDR3 reads TGTGCCAGCAGCTTGGTAGACAGGGACCCTTACGAGCAGTACTTC. Variable domain in full (rest from reference TRBV5-6 and TRBJ2-7): DAGVTQSPTHLIKTRGQQVTLRCSPKSGHDTVSWYQQALGQGPQFIFQYYEEEERQRGNFPDRFSGHQFPNYSSELNVNALLLGDSALYLCASSLVDRDPYEQYFGPGTRLTVT.

This clonotype has at least ten counts. This chain links TRBV5-1 with TRBJ2-1; 9 bases are a match to TRBD2. The germline CDR1 and CDR2 sequences are SGHRS and YFSETQ. V gave up 4 bases and J gave up 4 bases; unmatched junction bases: 12. The CDR3 covers 17 residues. DNA of the CDR3: TGCGCCAGCAGCGGGATGACTAGCGGAGTCCCTTACAATGAGCAGTTCTTC. Protein product: CASSGMTSGVPYNEQFF. Filled out from reference TRBV5-1 and TRBJ2-1, the complete variable domain reads KAGVTQTPRYLIKTRGQQVTLSCSPISGHRSVSWYQQTPGQGLQFLFEYFSETQRNKGNFPGRFSGRQFSNSRSEMNVSTLELGDSALYLCASSGMTSGVPYNEQFFGPGTRLTVL.

The count of this clonotype is one. A much larger clone differs from this one at a single base, so this may be a read error. The gene calls are TRBV20-1 and TRBJ2-7; D is ambiguous. The CDR3 runs to 11 residues. Germline-derived CDR1 and CDR2 are DFQATT and SNEGSKA (reference sequence). CDR3 sequence reads: CSPRDDYEQYF. In DNA form, the CDR3 reads TGCAGTCCTAGAGATGACTACGAGCAGTACTTC.

The chain combines TRBV28 with TRBJ2-7; D is perhaps TRBD1 or TRBD2 (5 bases each). The CDR3 totals 14 residues. Germline CDR1 is MDHEN and CDR2 is SYDVKM. V lost 8 bases and J lost 5, with 19 bases in between. The CDR3 region is CASRRDPLLDEQYF. In nucleotides, the CDR3 is TGTGCCAGCCGCCGGGACCCCCTATTGGACGAGCAGTACTTC.

Many counts were recorded for this clonotype. The V and J genes are TRBV20-1 and TRBJ1-5; D remains unclear. In germline, CDR1 is DFQATT, CDR2 SNEGSKA (reference sequence). The CDR3 runs to 15 residues. Trimming took off 4 bases at V and 6 bases at J, with 19 bases between the two ends. CDR3 residues: CSAKRRKVEGQPQHF. In DNA, the CDR3 is TGCAGTGCTAAGAGGCGAAAGGTCGAGGGTCAGCCCCAGCATTTT.

The V gene is TRBV7-3, the J gene TRBJ2-7; D is perhaps TRBD2 (5 bases). Germline-derived CDR1 and CDR2 are SGHTA and FQGTGA. V lost 0 bases and J 1 base, leaving 10 bases between the germline ends. CDR3 length: 15 residues. CDR3 DNA sequence: TGTGCCAGCAGCTTAACGGGCGGGCCGTCCTACGAGCAGTACTTC. Translating gives CASSLTGGPSYEQYF. The whole variable domain, filled in from reference TRBV7-3 and TRBJ2-7, reads GAGVSQTPSNKVTEKGKYVELRCDPISGHTALYWYRQSLGQGPEFLIYFQGTGAADDSGLPNDRFFAVRPEGSVSTLKIQRTERGDSAVYLCASSLTGGPSYEQYFGPGTRLTVT.

The chain uses TRBV29-1 and TRBJ1-2, with 7 bases fitting TRBD1. Looked up from germline, CDR1 is SQVTM and CDR2 is ANQGSEA. The CDR3 extends over 14 amino acids. The V and J ends lost 4 bases and 4 bases, in that order; junction bases with no gene match: 9. The CDR3 protein is CSVVGPGQSYGYTF. CDR3 in DNA: TGCAGCGTTGTCGGCCCGGGACAGTCCTATGGCTACACCTTC.

The genes are TRBV7-3 and TRBJ2-7; the D call may be TRBD1 or TRBD2 (5 bases each). Per germline, CDR1 SGHTA and CDR2 FQGTGA. This CDR3 is built from 16 residues. V lost 3 bases, J lost 2 bases, and 17 bases lay in between. DNA of the CDR3: TGTGCCAGCAGCTTGGGGCCTCGAGGGAGTCCCTACGAGCAGTACTTC. Translation: CASSLGPRGSPYEQYF.

This clonotype has only a few counts. The V call is TRBV28, the J call TRBJ2-1; D remains unclear. The CDR3 has 13 amino acids. Per germline, CDR1 MDHEN and CDR2 SYDVKM. V lost 2 bases to trimming and J lost 7 bases, with 9 bases between them. In DNA, the CDR3 is TGTGCCAGCAGTTTACCAGACCCAAATGAGCAGTTCTTC. Translating it yields CASSLPDPNEQFF. Filled out from reference TRBV28 and TRBJ2-1, the complete variable domain reads DVKVTQSSRYLVKRTGEKVFLECVQDMDHENMFWYRQDPGLGLRLIYFSYDVKMKEKGDIPEGYSVSREKKERFSLILESASTNQTSMYLCASSLPDPNEQFFGPGTRLTVL.

This clonotype was seen many times. The genes are TRBV29-1 and TRBJ2-7; TRBD1 is a possible D gene (6 bases). Deletions cut 5 bases from V and 4 bases from J, with 15 bases between. The CDR3 runs to 13 residues. Germline V gene data show CDR1 as SQVTM and CDR2 as ANQGSEA. The CDR3 protein is CSVQDSTLYEQYF. The DNA of the CDR3 is TGCAGCGTTCAGGACAGTACTCTTTACGAGCAGTACTTC.

This clonotype has ten or more counts. This sequence joins TRBV20-1 and TRBJ1-6; D ambiguous. The CDR3 runs 14 residues. Between the trimmed V and J ends, which lost 0 bases and 8 bases, there was a span of 11 bases. Germline V gives CDR1 DFQATT, CDR2 SNEGSKA (reference sequence). In DNA form, the CDR3 reads TGCAGTGCTAGAGATTCAGAGACTTATTCACCCCTCCACTTT. Protein sequence: CSARDSETYSPLHF.

Here the CDR3 reads CSASDRDGGYTF. The CDR3 nucleotides are TGCAGCGCCTCCGACAGGGACGGTGGCTACACCTTC. The chain has TRBV29-1 and TRBJ1-2; 7 bases are shared with TRBD1. V shed 7 bases and J 7 bases; nucleotides not matched to a gene: 9. Germline V CDR1 and CDR2: SQVTM, ANQGSEA. This CDR3 has 12 amino acids.

The rearrangement joins TRBV7-3 to TRBJ2-3; D possibly corresponds to TRBD1 (7 bases). Trimming left V 5 bases short and J 2 bases short, with 11 bases between. CDR1 and CDR2 from the germline V gene are SGHTA and FQGTGA. This CDR3 has 14 residues. The CDR3 sequence is CASSPGGSTDTQYF. The CDR3 coding sequence is TGTGCCAGCAGCCCAGGGGGGTCCACAGATACGCAGTATTTT.

This clonotype was observed a few times. The V gene is TRBV20-1, the J gene TRBJ2-7; D may be TRBD1 or TRBD2 (5 bases each). The V and J ends lost 0 bases and 4 bases respectively, with 16 bases between them. The V gene's germline CDR1 is DFQATT and CDR2 SNEGSKA (reference sequence). The CDR3 runs to 15 residues. Written as DNA, the CDR3 is TGCAGTGCTAGAGATCTAATAGGGACCGTTTACGAGCAGTACTTC. Translating it yields CSARDLIGTVYEQYF.

This clonotype has only a few counts. The gene calls are TRBV18 and TRBJ1-6; tentatively, D is TRBD1 (5 bases). Looked up from germline, CDR1 is KGHSH and CDR2 is LQKENI. The V end lost 0 bases, the J end lost 8 bases, and 17 bases lay between the germline ends. CDR3 size: 17 residues. The CDR3 DNA follows: TGTGCCAGCTCACCACCCCGGGAGGCGGGGCGTGATTCACCCCTCCACTTT. Its translation: CASSPPREAGRDSPLHF.

Ten or more counts support this clonotype. The V gene is TRBV27, the J gene TRBJ2-3; D is undetermined. Trimming took off 0 bases at V and 6 bases at J, with 7 bases between the two ends. The CDR3 sequence is 13 residues long. Germline loops: CDR1 MNHEY, CDR2 SMNVEV (reference sequence). The CDR3 DNA reads as TGTGCCAGCAGTTTATCCCGATCCGATACGCAGTATTTT. Translating gives CASSLSRSDTQYF.

Ten or more counts support this clonotype. The V and J genes are TRBV4-2 and TRBJ2-5, with TRBD1 identical over 9 bases. Germline values: CDR1 LGHNA, CDR2 YNFKEQ. Trimming at V came to 4 bases and at J to 2 bases, leaving 14 bases not matched to a gene. The CDR3 runs to 18 residues. CDR3 region: CASSRHLDRGVGQETQYF. In DNA form, the CDR3 reads TGTGCCAGCAGCCGCCACTTGGACAGGGGAGTAGGTCAAGAGACCCAGTACTTC.

This clonotype was detected many times. The rearrangement uses TRBV12-5 and TRBJ1-1; no definite D call. Germline V gene lookup returns CDR1 LGHNT and CDR2 FRNRAP. The CDR3 runs 14 residues. V shed 6 bases and J shed 5 bases, with 16 bases lying between them. The CDR3 nucleotides are TGTGCTAGTGGCCCAGGACGGGGAGGGACTGAAGCTTTCTTT. The encoded protein is CASGPGRGGTEAFF.